A single sample gave rise to the 10 T cell receptor beta chains below, sequenced in a study of long-term antiretroviral therapy in people with HIV. The libraries were made with immunoSEQ v3.0 at survey level. Some clones are missing from TCRdb's copy, which holds only in-frame ones; the method was immunoSEQ multiplex PCR. There are roughly 12,000 clones in the sample; about four fifths occur only once, and over 15% lies in the top ten. The sample was unsorted PBMCs, taken 8 to 8.5 years after starting antiretroviral therapy. The source of these receptors is a man aged 50 to 59 with HIV.

V gene TRBV5-5 combines with J gene TRBJ1-5; 7 bases map to TRBD1. Germline CDR1 and CDR2: SGHKS and YYEKEE (reference sequence). The trim removed 7 bases at V and 2 bases at J, leaving 6 bases unmatched. This CDR3 is built from 14 residues. The DNA of the CDR3 is TGTGCCAGCGCAGGGGGGATTGGCAATCAGCCCCAGCATTTT. Translating gives CASAGGIGNQPQHF.

The chain combines TRBV4-2 with TRBJ2-7; 8 bases line up with TRBD1. Trimming took 0 bases from V and 3 from J; bases not matched to a gene: 7. The germline CDR1 and CDR2 sequences are LGHNA and YNFKEQ. The CDR3 is 16 amino acids. CDR3 region: CASSQEPLDRDYEQYF. For the CDR3, the DNA is TGTGCCAGCAGCCAAGAACCCCTGGACAGGGACTACGAGCAGTACTTC.

The table lists this clone with a few counts. The rearrangement uses TRBV27 and TRBJ1-5, with no clear D. Trimming left V 3 bases short and J 2 bases short, with 11 bases between. CDR1 MNHEY and CDR2 SMNVEV come from the germline V gene (reference sequence). The CDR3 runs to 15 residues. The CDR3 here is CASSLVAGGNQPQHF. The CDR3 DNA is TGTGCCAGCAGTTTGGTTGCCGGGGGCAATCAGCCCCAGCATTTT.

This clone was observed a handful of times. The chain joins TRBV6-6 to TRBJ2-7; D uncertain. The CDR3 consists of 13 residues. Germline assignment: CDR1 MNHNY and CDR2 SVGAGI (reference sequence). V lost 0 bases, J lost 3 bases, and 6 bases lay in between. DNA of the CDR3: TGTGCCAGCAGTTACTCGTCCAGCTACGAGCAGTACTTC. It is translated as CASSYSSSYEQYF.

This clone was counted only a few times. The chain links TRBV5-6 to TRBJ2-7; 7 nucleotides line up with TRBD1. The CDR3 covers 14 residues. V gave up 0 bases and J gave up 3 bases; unmatched junction bases: 3. CDR1 is SGHDT and CDR2 is YYEEEE in the germline V gene. In DNA form, the CDR3 reads TGTGCCAGCAGCTTGGGGGACAGCGTCTACGAGCAGTACTTC. This gives the protein CASSLGDSVYEQYF.

The V call is TRBV7-2, the J call TRBJ1-6; the match to TRBD1 covers 8 bases. CDR1 and CDR2 from the germline V gene are SGHTA and FQGNSA. Unmatched junction bases numbered 3, after V lost 1 base and J lost 4 bases. This CDR3 has 16 amino acids. CDR3 bases: TGTGCCAGCAGCTTAGGGGACAGGTGGTATAATTCACCCCTCCACTTT. It specifies CASSLGDRWYNSPLHF. Looking up the rest from reference TRBV7-2 and TRBJ1-6 gives the full variable domain: GAGVSQSPSNKVTEKGKDVELRCDPISGHTALYWYRQSLGQGLEFLIYFQGNSAPDKSGLPSDRFSAERTGGSVSTLTIQRTQQEDSAVYLCASSLGDRWYNSPLHFGNGTRLTVT.

The V call is TRBV5-5, the J call TRBJ1-2; 7 positions agree with TRBD1. CDR1 is SGHKS, CDR2 YYEKEE, per germline (reference sequence). This CDR3 is 15 amino acids long. Trimming removed 2 bases from V and 0 bases from J; junction bases left unmatched: 4. The CDR3 DNA reads TGTGCCAGCAGCTTATACAGGGGAGCTAACTATGGCTACACCTTC. Amino acid sequence: CASSLYRGANYGYTF.

This rearrangement joins TRBV29-1 to TRBJ1-1; D is unclear. The germline V gene encodes CDR1 SQVTM and CDR2 ANQGSEA. V was clipped by 4 bases and J by 7 bases, with 7 bases between them. The CDR3 sequence is 10 residues long. In DNA form, the CDR3 reads TGCAGCGTTGGACATGGTGAAGCTTTCTTT. Protein: CSVGHGEAFF. Full variable domain (rest looked up from reference TRBV29-1 and TRBJ1-1): SAVISQKPSRDICQRGTSLTIQCQVDSQVTMMFWYRQQPGQSLTLIATANQGSEATYESGFVIDKFPISRPNLTFSTLTVSNMSPEDSSIYLCSVGHGEAFFGQGTRLTVV.

The chain couples TRBV11-2 to TRBJ1-2; D unclear. Trimming stripped 1 base from V and 5 bases from J, with 11 bases between. There are 14 residues in the CDR3. Germline V gene sequence: CDR1 SGHAT, CDR2 FQNNGV. The CDR3 region is CASSLVWSGYGYTF. In nucleotides, the CDR3 is TGTGCCAGCAGCTTAGTATGGTCTGGGTATGGCTACACCTTC.

The V and J genes are TRBV5-8 and TRBJ1-1, with D perhaps TRBD1 (5 bases). V was clipped by 0 bases and J by 1 base, with 10 bases between them. Germline CDR1 SGHTS, CDR2 YDEGEE. The CDR3 consists of 15 residues. The chain's CDR3 is CASSLGAGPNTEAFF. The CDR3 region has the DNA TGTGCCAGCAGCTTGGGAGCAGGGCCGAACACTGAAGCTTTCTTT.